A single sample gave rise to the 28 T cell receptor beta chains below, sequenced in a study of T cell responses to AZD1222 COVID-19 vaccine. Libraries were prepared by immunoSEQ multiplex PCR; TCRdb keeps only in-frame clonotypes and omits some of them. The sample comprises approximately 150,000 clones, 85% to 95% of which are singletons, and over 0.7% rests with the top ten. The specimen was peripheral blood, collected on day 0 of AZD1222 vaccination. The receptor set was obtained from an adult in good health.

The V and J genes are TRBV19 and TRBJ1-3; D gene ambiguous. Germline V gene sequence: CDR1 LNHDA, CDR2 SQIVND (reference sequence). This CDR3 spans 15 amino acids. With 5 bases removed from V and 0 bases from J, the gap between germline ends came to 11 bases. CDR3 region: CASSVTQSSGNTIYF. The CDR3, as DNA: TGTGCCAGTAGTGTGACACAGAGCTCTGGAAACACCATATATTTT.

The V call is TRBV28, the J call TRBJ1-1; perhaps TRBD1 as D (6 bases). Deletions cut 5 bases from V and 3 bases from J, with 13 bases between. The germline gives CDR1 MDHEN, CDR2 SYDVKM. CDR3 length equals 14 residues. DNA for the CDR3: TGTGCCAGCAGTCCCTGGACAGTCGACACTGAAGCTTTCTTT. It translates to CASSPWTVDTEAFF.

The V gene is TRBV29-1, the J gene TRBJ1-1; tentatively, D is TRBD1 (5 bases). Germline V lookup: CDR1 SQVTM, CDR2 ANQGSEA. CDR3 length: 14 residues. V lost 1 base to trimming and J lost 1 base, with 10 bases between them. CDR3 protein: CSVEGRASNTEAFF. The CDR3 DNA follows: TGCAGCGTTGAAGGCAGGGCCTCGAACACTGAAGCTTTCTTT.

This rearrangement joins TRBV29-1 to TRBJ2-1, with 9 bases identical to TRBD1. Germline values: CDR1 SQVTM, CDR2 ANQGSEA. V dropped 0 bases and J dropped 9; count of bases not matched to a gene: 3. This CDR3 comprises 13 residues. Written as DNA, the CDR3 is TGCAGCGTTGAAGAACAGGGGGCTGGTGAGCAGTTCTTC. Protein sequence: CSVEEQGAGEQFF.

The chain uses TRBV3-1 (or the pseudogene TRBV3-2) and TRBJ1-1; D not certain. Germline CDR1 is LGHDT and CDR2 is YNNKEL (reference sequence). The CDR3 consists of 13 residues. V gave up 4 bases and J gave up 5 bases, with 11 bases separating them. The CDR3: CASSLGVGTEAFF. As DNA, the CDR3 is TGTGCCAGCAGCCTCGGGGTAGGGACTGAAGCTTTCTTT.

V is TRBV19 and J is TRBJ1-1, with D uncertain. Deletions cut 3 bases from V and 0 bases from J, with 11 bases between. Germline CDR1 is LNHDA and CDR2 is SQIVND (reference sequence). The CDR3 loop spans 15 amino acids. DNA for the CDR3: TGTGCCAGTAGTATTTCCGGGCTCTTGAACACTGAAGCTTTCTTT. Translation gives CASSISGLLNTEAFF.

The chain has TRBV7-9 and TRBJ1-6; no reliable D call. This CDR3 has 13 residues. From germline, CDR1 is SEHNR and CDR2 FQNEAQ (reference sequence). Trimming took off 6 bases at V and 6 bases at J, with 9 bases between the two ends. CDR3 residues: CASRRTGNSPLHF. In DNA form, the CDR3 reads TGTGCCAGCAGGCGGACGGGTAATTCACCCCTCCACTTT.

The J gene is TRBJ2-3, the V gene TRBV4-2, with 7 bases fitting TRBD2. J gave up 4 bases and V 4 bases, and 14 bases lay outside the gene matches. Germline values: CDR1 LGHNA, CDR2 YNFKEQ. This CDR3 region has 17 residues. CDR3 protein: CASSPEGTGGGSDTQYF. As DNA, the CDR3 is TGTGCCAGCAGCCCAGAAGGTACGGGGGGAGGGTCAGATACGCAGTATTTT.

The J gene is TRBJ1-6, the V gene TRBV2; TRBD1 is a possible D gene (5 bases). There are 16 residues in the CDR3. Germline CDR1 reads SNHLY; CDR2 reads FYNNEI. V gave up 5 bases and J gave up 7 bases, with 18 bases separating them. The CDR3 region is CASSPNWGVLNSPLHF. The CDR3 nucleotides are TGTGCCAGCAGTCCAAATTGGGGGGTGCTAAATTCACCCCTCCACTTT.

V and J are TRBV11-3 and TRBJ1-1; 11 bases line up with TRBD1. The CDR3 spans 15 residues. V trimming: 0 bases; J trimming: 5 bases; junction bases outside the gene matches: 2. Germline V lookup: CDR1 SGHNT, CDR2 YENEEA. The CDR3 spells CASSLEGTGGTEAFF. In DNA form, the CDR3 reads TGTGCCAGCAGCTTAGAAGGGACAGGGGGAACTGAAGCTTTCTTT.

The chain links TRBV3-1 (or the pseudogene TRBV3-2) to TRBJ1-3; D is uncertain. Trimming cost V 1 base and J 2 bases, with 12 bases left between them. Germline V CDR1 and CDR2: LGHDT, YNNKEL (reference sequence). This CDR3 is 16 amino acids long. CDR3: CASSQGSTVAGNTIYF. CDR3 bases: TGTGCCAGCAGCCAAGGATCGACTGTGGCTGGAAACACCATATATTTT.

The V call is TRBV5-1, the J call TRBJ2-3; 8 positions agree with TRBD1. CDR1 and CDR2 from the germline V gene are SGHRS and YFSETQ. The CDR3 has 14 amino acids. J was trimmed by 1 base and V by 9 bases; bases with no gene match: 7. This CDR3 is CATGTGDGTDTQYF. The CDR3 DNA sequence: TGCGCCACCGGGACAGGAGACGGCACAGATACGCAGTATTTT.

V gene TRBV11-2 combines with J gene TRBJ1-3, with D uncertain. The V end lost 1 base, the J end lost 2 bases, and 9 bases lay between the germline ends. This CDR3 has 15 residues. Germline CDR1 reads SGHAT; CDR2 reads FQNNGV. The CDR3 DNA follows: TGTGCCAGCAGCTTAGTTGTGGGTGCTGGAAACACCATATATTTT. It yields the protein CASSLVVGAGNTIYF.

The V and J genes are TRBV5-4 and TRBJ2-1, with D tentatively TRBD2 (5 bases). The germline V gene has CDR1 SGHNT and CDR2 YYREEE (reference sequence). The CDR3 runs 12 residues. Trimming pared 0 bases from V and 8 bases from J, leaving 6 bases between. As DNA, the CDR3 is TGTGCCAGCAGCTTGGCTAGCCATGAGCAGTTCTTC. Translation gives CASSLASHEQFF. The entire variable domain, with the rest obtained from reference TRBV5-4 and TRBJ2-1, is as follows: ETGVTQSPTHLIKTRGQQVTLRCSSQSGHNTVSWYQQALGQGPQFIFQYYREEENGRGNFPPRFSGLQFPNYSSELNVNALELDDSALYLCASSLASHEQFFGPGTRLTVL.

V is TRBV30 and J is TRBJ1-1; 10 nucleotides align to TRBD1. This CDR3 spans 14 amino acids. Germline-derived CDR1 and CDR2 are GTSNPN and SVGIG (reference sequence). The V segment lost 4 bases and the J segment 1 base; nucleotides outside the gene matches: 3. CDR3 DNA sequence: TGTGCCTGGAAACGGGACAGGGGGAACACTGAAGCTTTCTTT. It encodes CAWKRDRGNTEAFF.

The CDR3: CASRRAGTAAIREQFF. CDR3 in DNA: TGCGCCAGCAGGCGGGCCGGGACAGCCGCTATACGGGAGCAGTTCTTC. This chain connects TRBV5-1 to TRBJ2-1; TRBD1 matches 7 bases. The germline V gene encodes CDR1 SGHRS and CDR2 YFSETQ. After removal of 5 bases from V and 10 bases from J, the junction contained 18 bases not matched to a gene. This CDR3 region has 16 residues.

The V call is TRBV9, the J call TRBJ2-1; D is unresolved. Germline assignment: CDR1 SGDLS and CDR2 YYNGEE. This CDR3 is built from 12 residues. With 0 bases removed from V and 7 bases from J, the gap between germline ends came to 5 bases. The CDR3 bases are TGTGCCAGCAGCGTAGATCAGAATGAGCAGTTCTTC. This sequence encodes CASSVDQNEQFF.

The CDR3 reads CASSFQAPGTDTQYF. CDR3 sequence (DNA): TGTGCCAGCAGTTTCCAAGCACCGGGCACAGATACGCAGTATTTT. The chain has TRBV27 and TRBJ2-3; D remains unclear. This CDR3 contains 15 residues. Germline lookup yields CDR1 MNHEY and CDR2 SMNVEV (reference sequence). V gave up 3 bases and J gave up 1 base, with 11 bases separating them.

V and J are TRBV7-9 and TRBJ1-1, with D perhaps matching TRBD1 (5 bases). Germline values: CDR1 SEHNR, CDR2 FQNEAQ (reference sequence). V shed 5 bases and J shed 1 base, with 11 bases lying between them. This CDR3 spans 14 amino acids. CDR3 in DNA: TGTGCCAGCAGCGAAAGCGGGGGGAACACTGAAGCTTTCTTT. Encoded protein: CASSESGGNTEAFF.

This chain links TRBV6-5 with TRBJ1-2; TRBD1 might be the D (6 bases). The germline V gene encodes CDR1 MNHEY and CDR2 SVGAGI. The CDR3 has 13 residues. The germline V and J ends were trimmed by 6 bases and 5 bases, with 13 bases remaining between them. The CDR3 DNA is TGTGCCAGCAGAAGGACAGATTTTTATGGCTACACCTTC. As protein: CASRRTDFYGYTF.

V and J are TRBV9 and TRBJ1-2; TRBD1 matches 8 bases. Per the germline V gene, CDR1 is SGDLS and CDR2 is YYNGEE. J lost 8 bases, V lost 6 bases, and 15 bases had no gene match. This CDR3 region has 15 residues. CDR3 bases: TGTGCCAGCAATCCCCGGGACAGGCCCATGGGAGGCTACACCTTC. Translating it yields CASNPRDRPMGGYTF.

The V call is TRBV10-3, the J call TRBJ1-2, with unresolved D. The length of the CDR3 is 14 residues. Deletions cut 4 bases from V and 6 bases from J, with 15 bases between. Germline loops: CDR1 ENHRY, CDR2 SYGVKD. The CDR3: CAISGFHPRDGYTF. The CDR3 coding sequence is TGTGCCATCAGTGGGTTCCACCCTCGCGATGGCTACACCTTC.

The V gene is TRBV5-6, the J gene TRBJ1-6; a weak D match, TRBD1 (5 bases). V lost 1 base and J 11 bases, leaving 19 bases between the germline ends. Germline V lookup: CDR1 SGHDT, CDR2 YYEEEE. The CDR3 totals 16 residues. CDR3 in amino acids: CASSLLQGDRRAPLHF. The CDR3 DNA is TGTGCCAGCAGCTTGTTGCAGGGCGATCGTAGGGCACCCCTCCACTTT.

This chain joins TRBV21-1 and TRBJ1-2. TRBV21-1 is reported as a pseudogene. CDR3 length: 11 residues. CDR3 in DNA: TGTGCCAGAAGGACGAGGGGTGGCTACACCTTC. This encodes CARRTRGGYTF.

Of note for this clone: Other DNA sequences within the sample encode an identical CDR3. This sequence joins TRBV18 and TRBJ2-1; D not resolved. The CDR3 is 16 residues long. Germline-derived CDR1 and CDR2 are KGHSH and LQKENI. Trimming removed 0 bases from V and 0 bases from J, with 9 bases in between. The CDR3 DNA sequence: TGTGCCAGCTCACCACCGAGCCTCAGCTCCTACAATGAGCAGTTCTTC. Its protein is CASSPPSLSSYNEQFF.

This clone was seen only once. The V and J genes are TRBV5-1 and TRBJ1-4; D unresolved. This CDR3 is 14 amino acids long. The germline gives CDR1 SGHRS, CDR2 YFSETQ. V dropped 2 bases and J dropped 5 bases, with 10 bases sitting between them. In nucleotides, the CDR3 is TGCGCCAGCAGCTTAAGTGGGGAGAATGAAAAACTGTTTTTT. Translation gives CASSLSGENEKLFF.

Only one count was recorded for this clone. This chain uses TRBV19 with TRBJ1-5; a weak D match, TRBD1 (6 bases). V was cut by 3 bases and J by 0 bases, with 15 bases left in between. The CDR3 runs to 17 residues. Germline values: CDR1 LNHDA, CDR2 SQIVND (reference sequence). The CDR3 loop is CASSMAMGGHSNQPQHF. In DNA, the CDR3 is TGTGCCAGTAGTATGGCCATGGGGGGCCATAGCAATCAGCCCCAGCATTTT.

The chain links TRBV18 to TRBJ1-6; D ambiguous. This CDR3 spans 14 amino acids. V lost 3 bases and J 7 bases, leaving 10 bases between the germline ends. Germline loops: CDR1 KGHSH, CDR2 LQKENI. CDR3 DNA: TGTGCCAGCTCACCGGCGTCTTTGAATTCACCCCTCCACTTT. It translates to CASSPASLNSPLHF.